What follows describes a single T cell receptor beta chain. This entry comes from a study of T cell changes during pregnancy in multiple sclerosis. Generated by immunoSEQ multiplex PCR, the TCRdb table keeps only in-frame clones and is missing some. The sample lists approximately 100,000 clones, 80% to 95% seen once, with about 3% in the top ten. The germline V and J ends were trimmed by 3 bases and 4 bases, with 15 bases remaining between them. CDR1 is SGHDN and CDR2 is FVKESK in the germline V gene. The CDR3 is 15 residues long. This receptor was taken from a female donor with multiple sclerosis, enrolled in a pregnancy study. This chain connects TRBV14 to TRBJ1-2, with D tentatively TRBD1 (6 bases). Specimen: peripheral blood, collected after pregnancy. The CDR3 DNA reads TGTGCCAGCAGCCATCCGACAGGCACCCCCTATGGCTACACCTTC. Encoded protein: CASSHPTGTPYGYTF. The full variable domain, in which reference TRBV14 and TRBJ1-2 provide the parts outside the CDR3, is EAGVTQFPSHSVIEKGQTVTLRCDPISGHDNLYWYRRVMGKEIKFLLHFVKESKQDESGMPNNRFLAERTGGTYSTLKVQPAELEDSGVYFCASSHPTGTPYGYTFGSGTRLTVV.